This is a list of T cell receptor beta chains from one sample in a study of T cell responses to AZD1222 COVID-19 vaccine. The table came from immunoSEQ multiplex PCR; TCRdb's copy has only in-frame clones and leaves some out. The data show about 110,000 clones, about 85% seen once. This material consisted of peripheral blood, taken 28 days after the second AZD1222 dose. All receptors derive from an adult who received the AZD1222 COVID-19 vaccine. Each CDR3 is given with its conserved first and last residue. D genes are given only for firm matches. Clone sizes are given selectively: once, few, many, or a class where the clone is expanded.

j_gene: TRBJ2-1
abundance: medium-sized
v_gene: TRBV10-2
d_gene: NA
CDR3aa: CASSEAIEQFF
CDR3nt: TGCGCCAGCAGTGAAGCTATTGAGCAGTTCTTC

j_gene: TRBJ2-1
abundance: NA
v_gene: TRBV6-1
d_gene: TRBD2
CDR3aa: CASKRTSDPYNEQFF
CDR3nt: TGTGCCAGCAAACGGACTAGCGATCCCTACAATGAGCAGTTCTTC

j_gene: TRBJ1-6
abundance: NA
v_gene: TRBV6-1
d_gene: NA
CDR3aa: CASSDRVILPLHF
CDR3nt: TGTGCCAGCAGTGACAGGGTTATCCTTCCCCTCCACTTT

j_gene: TRBJ2-6
abundance: NA
v_gene: TRBV2
d_gene: TRBD1
CDR3aa: CASRPGQGGPGANVLTF
CDR3nt: TGTGCCAGCAGACCGGGACAGGGCGGACCTGGGGCCAACGTCCTGACTTTC

j_gene: TRBJ1-2
abundance: NA
v_gene: TRBV18
d_gene: NA
CDR3aa: CASSPSGTKGNYGYTF
CDR3nt: TGTGCCAGCTCACCTTCCGGGACAAAGGGAAACTATGGCTACACCTTC

j_gene: TRBJ1-5
abundance: NA
v_gene: TRBV28
d_gene: TRBD1
CDR3aa: CASSPGQFNQPQHF
CDR3nt: TGTGCCAGCAGCCCGGGACAGTTCAATCAGCCCCAGCATTTT

j_gene: TRBJ1-2
abundance: NA
v_gene: TRBV3-1/TRBV3-2
d_gene: NA
CDR3aa: CASSQFSGGINYGYTF
CDR3nt: TGTGCCAGCAGCCAATTTAGTGGGGGAATAAACTATGGCTACACCTTC

j_gene: TRBJ2-1
abundance: NA
v_gene: TRBV30
d_gene: TRBD2
CDR3aa: CAWSSSGIVDEQFF
CDR3nt: TGTGCCTGGAGTTCTAGCGGGATAGTCGATGAGCAGTTCTTC

j_gene: TRBJ1-5
abundance: NA
v_gene: TRBV24-1
d_gene: NA
CDR3aa: CATSDSWAGDQPQHF
CDR3nt: TGTGCCACCAGTGATTCATGGGCGGGAGATCAGCCCCAGCATTTT

j_gene: TRBJ1-5
abundance: NA
v_gene: TRBV7-8
d_gene: TRBD1
CDR3aa: CASSYGGQDNQPQHF
CDR3nt: TGTGCCAGCAGCTATGGCGGACAGGACAATCAGCCCCAGCATTTT

j_gene: TRBJ1-2
abundance: NA
v_gene: TRBV27
d_gene: TRBD1
CDR3aa: CASSPSPGGLVYGYTF
CDR3nt: TGTGCCAGCAGTCCGAGTCCAGGGGGTCTTGTCTATGGCTACACCTTC

j_gene: TRBJ2-2
abundance: NA
v_gene: TRBV6-1
d_gene: NA
CDR3aa: CASSEASGYTGELFF
CDR3nt: TGTGCCAGCAGTGAAGCTTCGGGCTACACCGGGGAGCTGTTTTTT

j_gene: TRBJ1-1
abundance: NA
v_gene: TRBV5-1
d_gene: TRBD1
CDR3aa: CASSKGQGVDTEAFF
CDR3nt: TGCGCCAGCAGCAAGGGACAGGGCGTTGACACTGAAGCTTTCTTT

j_gene: TRBJ1-2
abundance: NA
v_gene: TRBV12-3/TRBV12-4
d_gene: TRBD1
CDR3aa: CASRTGTEHGYTF
CDR3nt: TGTGCCAGCAGGACTGGGACAGAGCACGGCTACACCTTC

j_gene: TRBJ1-2
abundance: NA
v_gene: TRBV28
d_gene: NA
CDR3aa: CASSLWAGTANYGYTF
CDR3nt: TGTGCCAGCAGTTTATGGGCTGGGACGGCTAACTATGGCTACACCTTC

j_gene: TRBJ1-1
abundance: NA
v_gene: TRBV10-3
d_gene: NA
CDR3aa: CAIRNRELNTEAFF
CDR3nt: TGTGCCATCAGAAACAGGGAGTTAAACACTGAAGCTTTCTTT

j_gene: TRBJ2-1
abundance: NA
v_gene: TRBV6-5
d_gene: TRBD2
CDR3aa: CASSYSGRAEYNEQFF
CDR3nt: TGTGCCAGCAGTTATAGCGGGAGGGCCGAGTACAATGAGCAGTTCTTC

j_gene: TRBJ2-1
abundance: NA
v_gene: TRBV5-4
d_gene: NA
CDR3aa: CASSSYNEQFF
CDR3nt: TGTGCCAGCAGTTCTTACAATGAGCAGTTCTTC

j_gene: TRBJ1-1
abundance: few
v_gene: TRBV5-1
d_gene: TRBD1
CDR3aa: CASSLKTSRTGEWKNTEAFF
CDR3nt: TGCGCCAGCAGCTTAAAGACGTCAAGGACAGGGGAGTGGAAGAACACTGAAGCTTTCTTT

j_gene: TRBJ1-4
abundance: few
v_gene: TRBV28
d_gene: TRBD1
CDR3aa: CASSKYRGDNEKLFF
CDR3nt: TGTGCCAGCAGTAAATACAGGGGAGATAATGAAAAACTGTTTTTT

j_gene: TRBJ2-2
abundance: NA
v_gene: TRBV27
d_gene: TRBD1
CDR3aa: CASRLHRGTGELFF
CDR3nt: TGTGCCAGCCGCCTACACAGGGGAACCGGGGAGCTGTTTTTT

j_gene: TRBJ2-2
abundance: NA
v_gene: TRBV5-1
d_gene: NA
CDR3aa: CASSLDEGSGELFF
CDR3nt: TGCGCCAGCAGCTTGGATGAGGGGTCCGGGGAGCTGTTTTTT

j_gene: TRBJ2-7
abundance: NA
v_gene: TRBV29-1
d_gene: NA
CDR3aa: CSVRGKDFPSSYEQYF
CDR3nt: TGCAGCGTTCGAGGGAAGGACTTTCCTTCCTCCTACGAGCAGTACTTC